These T cell receptor beta chains were read from a single sample in a study of circulating CD8 cells and anti-PD-1 response in melanoma. From the reads, TCRdb called clonotypes with MiXCR, one entry per CDR3 protein. The repertoire has some 680 distinct CDR3 sequences, around 13% of them found once; the top ten carry approximately 42%. Sequences were derived from CD8+ T cells from PBMCs, sampled at baseline or after one month of anti-PD-1 therapy (not recorded which). All receptors derive from a human donor with melanoma. Each CDR3 is given with its conserved first and last residue. D genes are given only for firm matches. The listing skips clone size in some rows; elsewhere it reads once, few, many or a size class.

v_gene	abundance	d_gene	j_gene	CDR3aa	CDR3nt
TRBV28	medium-sized	NA	TRBJ2-7	CASSLWRHYEQYF	TGTGCCAGCAGTTTATGGCGTCACTACGAGCAGTACTTC
TRBV28	large	NA	TRBJ2-7	CASSLFGGHREQYF	TGTGCCAGCAGTTTATTCGGGGGGCATAGGGAGCAGTACTTC
TRBV6-2/TRBV6-3	NA	TRBD1	TRBJ2-3	CASSYSDRPTDTQYF	TGTGCCAGCAGTTACTCGGACAGGCCGACAGATACGCAGTATTTT
TRBV12-3/TRBV12-4	medium-sized	NA	TRBJ2-5	CASRTGTDPETQYF	TGTGCCAGCAGAACCGGGACGGACCCGGAGACCCAGTACTTC
TRBV27	medium-sized	TRBD1	TRBJ1-1	CASSFGQGAEAFF	TGTGCCAGCAGTTTTGGACAGGGCGCTGAAGCTTTCTTT
TRBV7-2	NA	NA	TRBJ1-3	CASSLGPVSGNTIYF	TGTGCCAGCAGCTTAGGGCCCGTCTCTGGAAACACCATATATTTT
TRBV28	NA	NA	TRBJ2-1	CASSLSGIPPSEQSF	TGTGCCAGCAGTTTATCCGGTATCCCCCCTAGTGAGCAGTCCTTC
TRBV20-1	medium-sized	NA	TRBJ1-1	CSASPSMAGSTEAFF	TGCAGTGCTAGCCCCAGTATGGCAGGGAGTACTGAAGCTTTCTTT
TRBV6-4	NA	NA	TRBJ2-2	CASSERSDNTGELFF	TGTGCCAGCAGTGAAAGGTCAGACAACACCGGGGAGCTGTTTTTT
TRBV6-4	medium-sized	TRBD1	TRBJ2-1	CASSDSTGGYNEQFF	TGTGCCAGCAGTGACTCGACAGGGGGCTACAATGAGCAGTTCTTC
TRBV20-1	NA	TRBD1	TRBJ2-3	CSASSRDRENTQYF	TGCAGTGCTAGTTCGAGGGACAGGGAGAATACGCAGTATTTT
TRBV9	NA	NA	TRBJ2-3	CASSPRGGADTQYF	TGTGCCAGCAGCCCTAGGGGGGGAGCAGATACGCAGTATTTT
TRBV19	large	NA	TRBJ2-3	CASSMSTDSADTQYF	TGTGCCAGTAGTATGTCGACGGACAGTGCAGATACGCAGTATTTT
TRBV7-2	hyperexpanded	NA	TRBJ2-7	CASSSQTREQYF	TGTGCCAGCAGCTCCCAGACTAGAGAGCAGTACTTC
TRBV7-2	few	NA	TRBJ2-5	CASSLRSGTGTQYF	TGCGCCAGCAGCTTGCGAAGCGGCACAGGGACCCAGTACTTC
TRBV14	NA	TRBD1	TRBJ1-4	CASSPTGVGEKLFF	TGTGCCAGCAGCCCCACAGGGGTGGGTGAAAAACTGTTTTTT
TRBV7-2	medium-sized	NA	TRBJ1-6	CASSSTGFASPLHF	TGTGCCAGCAGCTCCACAGGGTTTGCTTCACCCCTCCACTTT
TRBV6-4	large	NA	TRBJ2-3	CASSDSPGGTDTQYF	TGTGCCAGCAGTGACTCCCCAGGGGGCACAGATACGCAGTATTTT
TRBV28	medium-sized	TRBD1	TRBJ2-1	CASSLYPGQGAYNEQFF	TGTGCCAGCAGCCTTTACCCCGGACAGGGGGCATACAATGAGCAGTTCTTC
TRBV9	large	TRBD2	TRBJ2-5	CASSDRTSGGETQYF	TGTGCCAGCAGCGACCGGACTAGCGGGGGGGAGACCCAGTACTTC
TRBV7-6	medium-sized	NA	TRBJ2-1	CASSLVPDGYNEQFF	TGTGCCAGCAGCTTAGTACCGGACGGTTACAATGAGCAGTTCTTC
TRBV4-3	large	NA	TRBJ1-2	CASSQDPTDNYGYTF	TGCGCCAGCAGCCAAGATCCAACGGACAACTATGGCTACACCTTC
TRBV12-3/TRBV12-4	medium-sized	TRBD1	TRBJ2-2	CASSPWGQGAQGELFF	TGTGCCAGCAGTCCGTGGGGACAGGGGGCTCAAGGGGAGCTGTTTTTT
TRBV20-1	medium-sized	TRBD2	TRBJ2-7	CSASETSGGPNEQYF	TGCAGTGCTAGCGAAACTAGCGGGGGCCCCAACGAGCAGTACTTC